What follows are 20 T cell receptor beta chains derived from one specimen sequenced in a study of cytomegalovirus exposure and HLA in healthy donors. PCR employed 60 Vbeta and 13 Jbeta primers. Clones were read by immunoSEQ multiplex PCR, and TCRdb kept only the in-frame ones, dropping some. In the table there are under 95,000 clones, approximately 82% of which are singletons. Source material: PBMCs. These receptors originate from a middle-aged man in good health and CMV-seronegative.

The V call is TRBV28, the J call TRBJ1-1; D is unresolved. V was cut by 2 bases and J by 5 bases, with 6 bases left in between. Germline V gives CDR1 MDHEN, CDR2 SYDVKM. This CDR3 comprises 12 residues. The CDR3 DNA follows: TGTGCCAGCAGTTTACTATCTACTGAAGCTTTCTTT. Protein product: CASSLLSTEAFF.

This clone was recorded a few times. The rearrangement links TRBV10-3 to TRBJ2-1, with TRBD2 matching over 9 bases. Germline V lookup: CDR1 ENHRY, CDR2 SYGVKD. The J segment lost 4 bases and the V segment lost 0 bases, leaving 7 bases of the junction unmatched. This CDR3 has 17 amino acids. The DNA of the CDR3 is TGTGCCATCAGTGAGTCTGTACAGCGGGGGGTTTACAATGAGCAGTTCTTC. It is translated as CAISESVQRGVYNEQFF.

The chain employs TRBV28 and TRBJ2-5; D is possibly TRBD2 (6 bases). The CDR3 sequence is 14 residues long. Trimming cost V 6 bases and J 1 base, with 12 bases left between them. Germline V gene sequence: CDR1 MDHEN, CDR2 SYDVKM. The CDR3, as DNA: TGTGCCAGCAGCATGGAGGGGCTCCAAGAGACCCAGTACTTC. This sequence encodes CASSMEGLQETQYF.

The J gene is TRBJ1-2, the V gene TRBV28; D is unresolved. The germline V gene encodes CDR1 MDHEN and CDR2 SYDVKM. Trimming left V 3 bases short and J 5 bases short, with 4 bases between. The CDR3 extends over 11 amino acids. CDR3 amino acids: CASSFEYGYTF. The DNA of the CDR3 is TGTGCCAGCAGTTTTGAGTATGGCTACACCTTC.

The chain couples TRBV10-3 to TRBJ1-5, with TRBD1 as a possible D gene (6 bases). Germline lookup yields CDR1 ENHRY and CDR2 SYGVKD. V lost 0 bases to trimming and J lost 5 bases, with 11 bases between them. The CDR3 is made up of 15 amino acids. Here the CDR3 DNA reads TGTGCCATCAGTGAGTCACAGGGTAGACATCAGCCCCAGCATTTT. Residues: CAISESQGRHQPQHF.

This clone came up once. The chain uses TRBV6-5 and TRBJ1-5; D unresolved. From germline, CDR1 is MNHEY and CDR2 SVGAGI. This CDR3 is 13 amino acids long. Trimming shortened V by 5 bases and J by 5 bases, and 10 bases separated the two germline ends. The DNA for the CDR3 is TGTGCCAGCAGTGTACGGGGAGATCAGCCCCAGCATTTT. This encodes CASSVRGDQPQHF.

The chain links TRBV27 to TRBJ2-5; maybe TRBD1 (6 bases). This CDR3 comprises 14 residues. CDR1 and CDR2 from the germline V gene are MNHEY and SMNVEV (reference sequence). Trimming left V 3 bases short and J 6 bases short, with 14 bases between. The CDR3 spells CASSFTGSVQTQYF. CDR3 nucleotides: TGTGCCAGCAGTTTCACAGGGTCTGTACAGACCCAGTACTTC.

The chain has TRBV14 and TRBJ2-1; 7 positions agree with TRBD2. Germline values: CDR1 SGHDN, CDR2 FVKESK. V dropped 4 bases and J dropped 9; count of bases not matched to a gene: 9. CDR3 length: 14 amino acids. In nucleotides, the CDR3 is TGTGCCAGCAGCCCCCCCGGACTAGTACGTGAGCAGTTCTTC. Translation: CASSPPGLVREQFF.

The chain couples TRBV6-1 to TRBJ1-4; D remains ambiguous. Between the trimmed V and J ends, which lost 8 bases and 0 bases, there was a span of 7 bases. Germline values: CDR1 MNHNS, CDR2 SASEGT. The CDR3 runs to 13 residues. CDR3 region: CASSSPTNEKLFF. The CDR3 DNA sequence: TGTGCCAGCTCCTCCCCAACTAATGAAAAACTGTTTTTT.

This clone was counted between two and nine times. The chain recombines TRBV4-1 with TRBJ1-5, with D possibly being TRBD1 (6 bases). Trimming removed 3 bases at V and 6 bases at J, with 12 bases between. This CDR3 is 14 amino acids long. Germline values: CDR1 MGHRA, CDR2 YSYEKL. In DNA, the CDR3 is TGCGCCAGCAGCCATCCGGGGGGCGGTCAGCCCCAGCATTTT. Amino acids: CASSHPGGGQPQHF.

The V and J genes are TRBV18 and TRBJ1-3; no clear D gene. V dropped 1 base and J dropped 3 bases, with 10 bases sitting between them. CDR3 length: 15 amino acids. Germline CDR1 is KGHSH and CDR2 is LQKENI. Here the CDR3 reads CASSPREGVGNTIYF. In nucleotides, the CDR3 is TGTGCCAGCTCACCACGCGAGGGAGTTGGAAACACCATATATTTT.

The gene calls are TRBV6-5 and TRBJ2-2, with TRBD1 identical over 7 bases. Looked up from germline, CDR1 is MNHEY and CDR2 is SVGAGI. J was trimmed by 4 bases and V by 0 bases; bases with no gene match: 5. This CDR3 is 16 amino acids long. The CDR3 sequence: CASSYSRDRPTGELFF. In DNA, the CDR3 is TGTGCCAGCAGTTACTCGAGGGACAGACCCACCGGGGAGCTGTTTTTT.

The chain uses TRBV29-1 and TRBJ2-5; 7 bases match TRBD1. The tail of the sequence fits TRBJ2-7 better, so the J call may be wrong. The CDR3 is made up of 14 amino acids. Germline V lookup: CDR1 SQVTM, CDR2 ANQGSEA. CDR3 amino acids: CSVDSRGQSYEQYF. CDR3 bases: TGCAGCGTTGATAGTAGGGGACAGTCCTACGAGCAGTACTTC.

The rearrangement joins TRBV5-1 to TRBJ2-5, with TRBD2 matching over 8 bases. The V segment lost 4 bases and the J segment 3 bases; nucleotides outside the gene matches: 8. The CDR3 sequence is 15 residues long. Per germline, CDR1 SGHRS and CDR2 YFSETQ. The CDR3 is CASSDPGGVEETQYF. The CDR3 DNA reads TGCGCCAGCAGCGACCCGGGGGGGGTAGAAGAGACCCAGTACTTC. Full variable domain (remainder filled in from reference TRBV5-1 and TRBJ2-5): KAGVTQTPRYLIKTRGQQVTLSCSPISGHRSVSWYQQTPGQGLQFLFEYFSETQRNKGNFPGRFSGRQFSNSRSEMNVSTLELGDSALYLCASSDPGGVEETQYFGPGTRLLVL.

CDR3 residues: CASSQDTEGGYEQYF. The CDR3 region has the DNA TGCGCCAGCAGCCAAGATACCGAGGGGGGGTACGAGCAGTACTTC. V gene TRBV4-1 combines with J gene TRBJ2-7; perhaps TRBD2 as D (7 bases). Between the trimmed V and J ends, which lost 0 bases and 4 bases, there was a span of 13 bases. Germline V lookup: CDR1 MGHRA, CDR2 YSYEKL. This CDR3 is built from 15 residues.

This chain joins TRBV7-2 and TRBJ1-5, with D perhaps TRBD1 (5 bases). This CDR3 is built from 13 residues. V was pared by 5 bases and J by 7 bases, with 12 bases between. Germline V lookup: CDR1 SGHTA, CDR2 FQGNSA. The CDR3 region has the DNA TGTGCCAGCAGCCTCAGGGATAACCAGCCCCAGCATTTT. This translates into CASSLRDNQPQHF.

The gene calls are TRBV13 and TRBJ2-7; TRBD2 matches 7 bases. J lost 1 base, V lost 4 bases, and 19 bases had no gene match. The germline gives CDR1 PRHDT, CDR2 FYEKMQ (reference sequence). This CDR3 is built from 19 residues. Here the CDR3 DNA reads TGTGCCAGCAGCTCCAAACGTGGTCCCGGCGGGAGCCTATCCTACGAGCAGTACTTC. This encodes CASSSKRGPGGSLSYEQYF.

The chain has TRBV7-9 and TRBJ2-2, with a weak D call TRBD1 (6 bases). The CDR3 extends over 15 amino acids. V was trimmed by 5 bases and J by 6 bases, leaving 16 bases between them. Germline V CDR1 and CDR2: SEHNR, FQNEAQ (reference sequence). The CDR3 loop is CASSIDIQGSGELFF. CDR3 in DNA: TGTGCCAGCAGCATCGACATACAGGGATCCGGGGAGCTGTTTTTT.

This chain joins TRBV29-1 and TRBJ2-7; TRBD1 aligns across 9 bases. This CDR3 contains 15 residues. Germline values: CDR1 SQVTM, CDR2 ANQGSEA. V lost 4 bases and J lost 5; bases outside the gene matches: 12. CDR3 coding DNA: TGCAGCGTTGCCGGGACAGGGAAGTTAATCCACGAGCAGTACTTC. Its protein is CSVAGTGKLIHEQYF.

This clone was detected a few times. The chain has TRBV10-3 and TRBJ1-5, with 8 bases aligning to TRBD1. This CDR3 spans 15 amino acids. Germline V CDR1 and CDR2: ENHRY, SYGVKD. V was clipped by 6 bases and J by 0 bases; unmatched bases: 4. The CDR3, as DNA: TGTGCCATCAGAGGGGACAGGAGTAGCAATCAGCCCCAGCATTTT. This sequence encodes CAIRGDRSSNQPQHF.